This T cell receptor beta chain originates from a study of blood T cells in healthy people across ages. Individuals who donated were healthy Caucasians from Russia aged roughly 6 to 100. Together with a sample-barcoded 5' primer, a J-beta primer mix was included in a second PCR lasting about 7 to 11 cycles. In TCRdb, the 5' RACE reads were re-called with MiXCR into one record per CDR3 protein. The sample carries approximately 1,700,000 distinct CDR3 sequences, roughly two fifths recorded once. CDR3 size: 16 residues. The J segment lost 5 bases and the V segment lost 6 bases, leaving 9 bases of the junction unmatched. Germline CDR1 is MDHEN and CDR2 is SYDVKM.

V gene TRBV28 combines with J gene TRBJ1-6; TRBD1 aligns across 8 bases. The source material was blood. This TCR was sampled from a human donor in good health. Here the CDR3 reads CASRELDRADNSPLHF. CDR3 nucleotides: TGTGCCAGCAGGGAACTGGACAGGGCTGATAATTCACCCCTCCACTTT.